The 7 T cell receptor beta chains listed next were all sequenced from one sample in a study of response to subunit inactivated influenza vaccine. TCRdb recomputed calls from the RT-PCR reads with MiXCR, one row per CDR3 protein. The sample has about 480,000 distinct CDR3 sequences, about 25% seen once. Source: CD4+ T cells sorted from PBMCs, taken less than 6 days after vaccination. Receptors were obtained from a man in his fifties who received an inactivated influenza vaccine.

The chain couples TRBV20-1 to TRBJ2-1, with 9 bases aligning to TRBD2. The CDR3 length is 14 residues. In germline, CDR1 is DFQATT, CDR2 SNEGSKA (reference sequence). The J segment lost 8 bases and the V segment lost 3 bases, leaving 8 bases of the junction unmatched. The DNA for the CDR3 is TGCAGTGCTAGGGCGGGAGGGCCCTCGGATGAGCAGTTCTTC. This translates into CSARAGGPSDEQFF.

The CDR3 spells CASSRGGVIDEQYF. CDR3 bases: TGTGCCAGCAGCCGAGGGGGGGTTATTGACGAGCAGTACTTC. The gene calls are TRBV7-9 and TRBJ2-7, with a tentative D call TRBD2 (7 bases). Trimming shortened V by 5 bases and J by 5 bases, and 16 bases separated the two germline ends. The CDR3 is made up of 14 amino acids. The V gene's germline CDR1 is SEHNR and CDR2 FQNEAQ (reference sequence).

There are a few counts of this clonotype. The chain uses TRBV11-2 and TRBJ2-1; TRBD1 might be the D (5 bases). The germline V gene has CDR1 SGHAT and CDR2 FQNNGV. Trimming took off 3 bases at V and 2 bases at J, with 11 bases between the two ends. The CDR3 totals 15 residues. The CDR3 region is CASSFSQGTYNEQFF. The CDR3 DNA reads TGTGCCAGCAGCTTTAGTCAGGGAACCTACAATGAGCAGTTCTTC.

Only a few counts were recorded for this clonotype. The V call is TRBV20-1, the J call TRBJ2-1; tentatively, D is TRBD1 or TRBD2 (5 bases each). The CDR3 covers 11 residues. Trimming took off 7 bases at V and 6 bases at J, with 10 bases between the two ends. Germline V gene sequence: CDR1 DFQATT, CDR2 SNEGSKA (reference sequence). The CDR3 loop is CSGRDANEQFF. The DNA of the CDR3 is TGCAGTGGCCGGGACGCCAATGAGCAGTTCTTC.

This clonotype was detected only a few times. This sequence joins TRBV12-3 or TRBV12-4 and TRBJ1-2, with D possibly being TRBD1 (6 bases). This CDR3 has 14 residues. V lost 5 bases to trimming and J lost 0 bases, with 10 bases between them. DNA for the CDR3: TGTGCCAGCAGTAACAGGGCGACTAACTATGGCTACACCTTC. Translating it yields CASSNRATNYGYTF.

The rearrangement joins TRBV3-1 to TRBJ2-1; TRBD2 matches at 7 bases. J was trimmed by 4 bases and V by 10 bases; bases with no gene match: 19. Germline V gene lookup returns CDR1 LGHDT and CDR2 YNNKEL (reference sequence). The CDR3 loop spans 17 amino acids. CDR3 sequence reads: CATTNNLNSGRYNEQFF. The CDR3 bases are TGTGCCACCACCAACAACCTGAATAGCGGGCGTTACAATGAGCAGTTCTTC.

The chain links TRBV11-1 to TRBJ2-5, with D possibly TRBD2 on 5 matching bases. Per germline, CDR1 SGHAT and CDR2 FQDESV (reference sequence). The V gene lost 3 bases and the J gene lost 7 bases, with 15 bases spanning the gap. There are 14 residues in the CDR3. The CDR3 protein is CASSLEDLVGTQYF. DNA for the CDR3: TGTGCCAGCAGCTTGGAGGACTTAGTTGGGACCCAGTACTTC.